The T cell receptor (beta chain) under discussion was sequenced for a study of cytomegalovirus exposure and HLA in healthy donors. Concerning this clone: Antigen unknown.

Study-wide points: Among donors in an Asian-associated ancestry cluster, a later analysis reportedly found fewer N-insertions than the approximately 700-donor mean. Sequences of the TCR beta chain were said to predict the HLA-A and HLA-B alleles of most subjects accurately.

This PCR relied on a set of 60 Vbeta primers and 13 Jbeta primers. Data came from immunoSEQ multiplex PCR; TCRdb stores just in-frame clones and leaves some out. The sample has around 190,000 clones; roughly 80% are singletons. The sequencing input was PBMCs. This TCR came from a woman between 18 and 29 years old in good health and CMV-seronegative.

The CDR3 nucleotides read TGTGCCAGCAGCCAAGATGGGAATAGCGGGGCATACGAGCAGTACTTC. Its protein is CASSQDGNSGAYEQYF. The V and J genes are TRBV4-2 and TRBJ2-7, with 8 bases that match TRBD2. Looked up from germline, CDR1 is LGHNA and CDR2 is YNFKEQ. The J segment lost 4 bases and the V segment lost 0 bases, leaving 8 bases of the junction unmatched. This CDR3 is built from 16 residues.